These 21 T cell receptor beta chains were all obtained from the same sample, sequenced in a study of CD8+ T cells in alopecia areata. TCR sequencing used cDNA made by reverse transcription of extracted RNA. Assay: immunoSEQ multiplex PCR; the TCRdb copy retains only in-frame clones and omits some. The sample shows 200,000 to 250,000 clones, 50% to 60% of them seen only once. Sequencing was performed on CD4+ T cells sorted from blood, taken at week 0. These receptors all come from a human donor with alopecia areata.

The chain joins TRBV5-1 to TRBJ2-6; weak D call: TRBD2 (6 bases). Germline V gene sequence: CDR1 SGHRS, CDR2 YFSETQ. V lost 0 bases and J 0 bases, leaving 10 bases between the germline ends. CDR3 size: 17 residues. CDR3 in amino acids: CASSLEGTHSGANVLTF. CDR3 nucleotide sequence: TGCGCCAGCAGCTTGGAAGGGACTCACTCTGGGGCCAACGTCCTGACTTTC.

This sequence joins TRBV30 and TRBJ1-1; 8 bases are a match to TRBD1. Germline V gene data show CDR1 as GTSNPN and CDR2 as SVGIG (reference sequence). Germline trimming cut 7 bases from V and 9 bases from J; bases unmatched to any gene: 13. This CDR3 has 13 residues. CDR3 region: CASPGQGSRKAFF. The CDR3, as DNA: TGTGCCTCCCCCGGACAGGGAAGTCGCAAAGCTTTCTTT.

This chain links TRBV7-9 with TRBJ2-7; tentatively, D is TRBD1 (5 bases). The CDR3 runs to 11 residues. V lost 2 bases and J lost 6, with 5 bases in between. Germline CDR1 reads SEHNR; CDR2 reads FQNEAQ (reference sequence). DNA for the CDR3: TGTGCCAGCAGCTTACAGGGCGAGCAGTACTTC. Encoded protein: CASSLQGEQYF. Combining the CDR3 with reference TRBV7-9 and TRBJ2-7 gives the whole variable domain DTGVSQNPRHKITKRGQNVTFRCDPISEHNRLYWYRQTLGQGPEFLTYFQNEAQLEKSRLLSDRFSAERPKGSFSTLEIQRTEQGDSAMYLCASSLQGEQYFGPGTRLTVT.

V and J are TRBV18 and TRBJ2-7; 10 nucleotides match TRBD2. The junction had 9 bases not matched to a gene; V was cut back by 6 bases and J by 4 bases. Per germline, CDR1 KGHSH and CDR2 LQKENI. The CDR3 is 15 amino acids. CDR3 bases: TGTGCCAGCTCCTCCGGGACTAGCGCCAGTTACGAGCAGTACTTC. It encodes CASSSGTSASYEQYF.

This chain connects TRBV2 to TRBJ2-1; possible D gene TRBD1, 5 bases. Trimming pared 4 bases from V and 5 bases from J, leaving 9 bases between. The germline gives CDR1 SNHLY, CDR2 FYNNEI. This CDR3 comprises 13 residues. The CDR3 DNA reads TGTGCCAGCAGTGGGCAGGGAAACAATGAGCAGTTCTTC. It encodes CASSGQGNNEQFF.

This rearrangement joins TRBV6-1 to TRBJ2-3; D is unresolved. CDR1 is MNHNS, CDR2 SASEGT, per germline. V lost 3 bases and J 6 bases, leaving 7 bases between the germline ends. There are 12 residues in the CDR3. The CDR3 loop reads CASSETTDTQYF. CDR3 nucleotides: TGTGCCAGCAGTGAGACGACTGATACGCAGTATTTT.

The J gene is TRBJ2-3, the V gene TRBV9; D not resolved. V was pared by 0 bases and J by 0 bases, with 11 bases between. Germline assignment: CDR1 SGDLS and CDR2 YYNGEE. This CDR3 is 16 amino acids long. This CDR3 reads CASSVDGWFSTDTQYF. The CDR3 DNA reads TGTGCCAGCAGCGTAGACGGATGGTTCAGCACAGATACGCAGTATTTT. Combining the CDR3 with reference TRBV9 and TRBJ2-3 gives the whole variable domain DSGVTQTPKHLITATGQRVTLRCSPRSGDLSVYWYQQSLDQGLQFLIQYYNGEERAKGNILERFSAQQFPDLHSELNLSSLELGDSALYFCASSVDGWFSTDTQYFGPGTRLTVL.

The chain employs TRBV5-1 and TRBJ1-4; no clear D. Germline loops: CDR1 SGHRS, CDR2 YFSETQ. The CDR3 is made up of 14 amino acids. The germline V and J ends were trimmed by 4 bases and 3 bases, with 10 bases remaining between them. CDR3 region: CASSLDGPNEKLFF. Here the CDR3 DNA reads TGCGCCAGCAGCCTGGACGGTCCTAATGAAAAACTGTTTTTT. The variable domain in full, with the rest retrieved from reference TRBV5-1 and TRBJ1-4, is KAGVTQTPRYLIKTRGQQVTLSCSPISGHRSVSWYQQTPGQGLQFLFEYFSETQRNKGNFPGRFSGRQFSNSRSEMNVSTLELGDSALYLCASSLDGPNEKLFFGSGTQLSVL.

The V gene is TRBV7-9, the J gene TRBJ2-6; TRBD1 aligns across 8 bases. Per the germline V gene, CDR1 is SEHNR and CDR2 is FQNEAQ (reference sequence). The CDR3 runs to 17 residues. After removal of 5 bases from V and 3 bases from J, the junction contained 9 bases not matched to a gene. The CDR3 region is CASSLGTGGDGANVLTF. CDR3 nucleotide sequence: TGTGCCAGCAGCCTCGGGACAGGAGGAGATGGGGCCAACGTCCTGACTTTC.

This clone has a handful of counts. The rearrangement joins TRBV19 to TRBJ2-7; TRBD1 matches at 7 bases. Germline CDR1 reads LNHDA; CDR2 reads SQIVND (reference sequence). This CDR3 spans 14 amino acids. Trimming cost V 5 bases and J 7 bases; bases outside gene matches: 11. The CDR3 DNA reads TGTGCCAGTAGTCGCTCAGACAGGGAAGGTGAGCAGTACTTC. Protein: CASSRSDREGEQYF.

This clone has just a few counts. V is TRBV7-6 and J is TRBJ2-7, with 8 bases fitting TRBD2. The CDR3 is 16 amino acids. From germline, CDR1 is SGHVS and CDR2 FNYEAQ. J gave up 2 bases and V 0 bases, and 6 bases lay outside the gene matches. The CDR3 reads CASSLASREGPYEQYF. The CDR3 coding sequence is TGTGCCAGCAGCTTAGCCTCCCGGGAGGGCCCCTACGAGCAGTACTTC.

This clone occurred once. The chain links TRBV6-5 to TRBJ1-2; 9 positions match TRBD1. Germline V gene lookup returns CDR1 MNHEY and CDR2 SVGAGI. The CDR3 extends over 13 amino acids. V lost 11 bases and J lost 6; bases outside the gene matches: 10. The CDR3 sequence: CAVWFGTGNGYTF. CDR3 in DNA: TGTGCCGTCTGGTTTGGGACAGGGAATGGCTACACCTTC.

This sequence joins TRBV9 and TRBJ2-1; TRBD2 aligns across 10 bases. This CDR3 is 13 amino acids long. The ends lost 3 bases at V and 8 bases at J; junction bases unmatched: 2. CDR1 and CDR2 (germline): SGDLS, YYNGEE. The CDR3 nucleotides are TGTGCCAGCAGCGCTAGCGGGAGATATGAGCAGTTCTTC. This gives the protein CASSASGRYEQFF.

V is TRBV29-1 and J is TRBJ2-2; 8 bases are a match to TRBD1. Germline V gives CDR1 SQVTM, CDR2 ANQGSEA. This CDR3 has 15 residues. V lost 1 base and J lost 3; bases outside the gene matches: 4. CDR3 residues: CSVEVRTGYTGELFF. DNA for the CDR3: TGCAGCGTTGAAGTCCGGACAGGGTACACCGGGGAGCTGTTTTTT.

The chain has TRBV11-2 and TRBJ2-5; 11 bases align to TRBD1. This CDR3 has 16 residues. V was clipped by 5 bases and J by 6 bases; unmatched bases: 11. Germline V gene lookup returns CDR1 SGHAT and CDR2 FQNNGV. CDR3 region: CASSKDSGQGVKTQYF. The CDR3 region has the DNA TGTGCCAGCAGCAAGGATTCGGGACAGGGGGTAAAGACCCAGTACTTC.

The chain joins TRBV9 to TRBJ1-6; D remains ambiguous. This CDR3 comprises 14 residues. CDR1 is SGDLS and CDR2 is YYNGEE in the germline V gene. V lost 0 bases and J 7 bases, leaving 8 bases between the germline ends. As DNA, the CDR3 is TGTGCCAGCAGCGTAGCTACTGGGAATTCACCCCTCCACTTT. Translation gives CASSVATGNSPLHF.

The chain links TRBV7-7 to TRBJ2-7; D gene uncertain. This CDR3 region has 13 residues. Germline lookup yields CDR1 SSHAT and CDR2 FNYEAQ (reference sequence). The V and J ends lost 6 bases and 3 bases respectively, with 12 bases between them. The CDR3 DNA sequence: TGTGCCAGCAGTACGGGCCTCAGCTACGAGCAGTACTTC. It codes for CASSTGLSYEQYF.

Only a few counts were recorded for this clone. This sequence joins TRBV4-1 and TRBJ2-4; 12 nucleotides match TRBD2. Unmatched junction bases numbered 15, after V lost 0 bases and J lost 3 bases. The CDR3 runs to 21 residues. Per germline, CDR1 MGHRA and CDR2 YSYEKL. CDR3: CASSQDLFGLAGGPGKNIQYF. DNA for the CDR3: TGCGCCAGCAGCCAAGATCTTTTCGGTCTAGCGGGAGGGCCGGGCAAAAACATTCAGTACTTC.

This clone has more than one count but fewer than ten. V gene TRBV29-1 combines with J gene TRBJ2-1; D call uncertain. Germline V lookup: CDR1 SQVTM, CDR2 ANQGSEA. The CDR3 totals 14 residues. The V end was cut by 4 bases, the J end by 6 bases, with 16 bases between. CDR3: CSVVRLSFGNEQFF. CDR3 nucleotide sequence: TGCAGCGTTGTGAGGCTTAGTTTCGGCAATGAGCAGTTCTTC.

This clone has a handful of counts. The gene calls are TRBV5-4 and TRBJ2-5; TRBD2 matches 8 bases. The CDR3 loop spans 14 amino acids. Germline V lookup: CDR1 SGHNT, CDR2 YYREEE (reference sequence). After removal of 4 bases from V and 4 bases from J, the junction contained 6 bases not matched to a gene. CDR3 amino acids: CASSPSGGGETQYF. The CDR3 DNA reads TGTGCCAGCAGCCCCTCGGGAGGGGGAGAGACCCAGTACTTC.

The chain has TRBV7-3 and TRBJ2-7; maybe TRBD1 (5 bases). CDR1 and CDR2 (germline): SGHTA, FQGTGA. V was trimmed by 6 bases and J by 6 bases, leaving 15 bases between them. This CDR3 has 13 residues. CDR3: CASSPFGAREQYF. As DNA, the CDR3 is TGTGCCAGCAGTCCTTTTGGGGCGCGCGAGCAGTACTTC.